The source of this T cell receptor (beta chain) is a study of response to subunit inactivated influenza vaccine. Study findings and constraints: Authors proposed each seasonal influenza vaccination draws in few new T cells.

Details on this clonotype: The antigen is unknown. In this CDR3 the conserved last residue, phenylalanine or tryptophan, is missing, so a read error is likely.

TCRdb re-called the RT-PCR reads with MiXCR, one entry per CDR3 protein. The sample records some 600,000 distinct CDR3 sequences, less than 15% being singletons. This CDR3 has 14 residues. The V gene's germline CDR1 is SQVTM and CDR2 ANQGSEA. The V and J ends lost 5 bases and 3 bases respectively, with 17 bases between them. This TCR was recovered from a middle-aged man who received an inactivated influenza vaccine. This specimen was PBMCs from blood, taken around 15 days before vaccination. The chain combines TRBV29-1 with TRBJ2-7; TRBD1 might be the D (5 bases). CDR3 sequence: CSVSGRDLFYEQYI. CDR3 DNA: TGCAGCGTTTCAGGCAGGGATCTTTTCTACGAGCAGTACATC.